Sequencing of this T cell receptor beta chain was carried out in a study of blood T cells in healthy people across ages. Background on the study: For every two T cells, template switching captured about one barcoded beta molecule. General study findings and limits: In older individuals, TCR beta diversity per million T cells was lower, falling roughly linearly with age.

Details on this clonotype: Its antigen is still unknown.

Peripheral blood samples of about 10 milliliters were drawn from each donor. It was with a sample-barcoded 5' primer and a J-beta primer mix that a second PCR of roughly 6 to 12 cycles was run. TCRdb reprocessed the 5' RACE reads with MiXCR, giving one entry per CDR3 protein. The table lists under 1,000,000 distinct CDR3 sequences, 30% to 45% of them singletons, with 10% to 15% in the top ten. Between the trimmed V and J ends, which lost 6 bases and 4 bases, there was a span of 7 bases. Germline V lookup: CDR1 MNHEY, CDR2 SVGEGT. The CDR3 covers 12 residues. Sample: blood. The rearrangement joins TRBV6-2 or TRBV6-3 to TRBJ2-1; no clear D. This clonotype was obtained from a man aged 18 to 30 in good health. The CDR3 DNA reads TGTGCCAGCAGGGCACCATACAATGAGCAGTTCTTC. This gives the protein CASRAPYNEQFF.